These 9 T cell receptor beta chains were all obtained from the same sample, sequenced in a study of shared clonotypes between healthy human individuals. Profiled with immunoSEQ multiplex PCR; TCRdb holds only in-frame clones, not every one. The data show more than 450,000 clones, 79% seen once. Specimen: PBMCs. These receptors all come from a woman in her thirties or forties in good health. Some clones in this sample may be carry-over from other donors' samples.

The chain uses TRBV7-8 and TRBJ2-2, with D uncertain. The CDR3 loop spans 15 amino acids. Germline-derived CDR1 and CDR2 are SGHVS and FQNEAQ. The ends were cut back, 1 base at V and 5 bases at J, with 11 bases in the middle. The DNA for the CDR3 is TGTGCCAGCAGCTTAGGGACCCTAGGGACCGGGGAGCTGTTTTTT. This gives the protein CASSLGTLGTGELFF.

This chain connects TRBV28 to TRBJ2-1; 10 nucleotides agree with TRBD2. The ends lost 5 bases at V and 0 bases at J; junction bases unmatched: 7. The CDR3 sequence is 17 residues long. Germline lookup yields CDR1 MDHEN and CDR2 SYDVKM. The CDR3 loop is CASSTPLAGDSYNEQFF. The CDR3 nucleotides are TGTGCCAGCAGTACCCCCCTAGCGGGAGACTCCTACAATGAGCAGTTCTTC.

The chain recombines TRBV28 with TRBJ2-5; D unresolved. Germline CDR1 reads MDHEN; CDR2 reads SYDVKM. This CDR3 has 13 amino acids. V gave up 3 bases and J gave up 0 bases, with 5 bases separating them. The CDR3 DNA reads as TGTGCCAGCAGTTTGGGGTACCAAGAGACCCAGTACTTC. Its protein is CASSLGYQETQYF. Combining the CDR3 with reference TRBV28 and TRBJ2-5 gives the whole variable domain DVKVTQSSRYLVKRTGEKVFLECVQDMDHENMFWYRQDPGLGLRLIYFSYDVKMKEKGDIPEGYSVSREKKERFSLILESASTNQTSMYLCASSLGYQETQYFGPGTRLLVL.

This clone was recorded a few times. The rearrangement joins TRBV28 to TRBJ2-1, with D tentatively TRBD1 (5 bases). Trimming pared 4 bases from V and 2 bases from J, leaving 15 bases between. CDR1 is MDHEN, CDR2 SYDVKM, per germline. The CDR3 runs to 16 residues. The chain's CDR3 is CASSSQTEPPYNEQFF. The CDR3 DNA reads TGTGCCAGCAGTTCCCAGACAGAACCCCCCTACAATGAGCAGTTCTTC.

The V call is TRBV27, the J call TRBJ2-1; TRBD2 might be the D (5 bases). CDR1 MNHEY and CDR2 SMNVEV come from the germline V gene (reference sequence). Trimming removed 3 bases from V and 0 bases from J, with 18 bases in between. This CDR3 contains 18 residues. CDR3 protein: CASSLADSRRSSYNEQFF. As DNA, the CDR3 is TGTGCCAGCAGTTTGGCGGACTCCCGTCGTAGCTCCTACAATGAGCAGTTCTTC.

J is TRBJ2-7 and V is TRBV5-1, with TRBD1 identical over 9 bases. The trim removed 4 bases at V and 5 bases at J, leaving 7 bases unmatched. The germline V gene encodes CDR1 SGHRS and CDR2 YFSETQ. The CDR3 runs to 14 residues. CDR3 region: CASSAGQGLDEQYF. The CDR3 DNA sequence: TGCGCCAGCAGCGCCGGACAGGGGCTGGACGAGCAGTACTTC. Full variable domain (missing parts from reference TRBV5-1 and TRBJ2-7): KAGVTQTPRYLIKTRGQQVTLSCSPISGHRSVSWYQQTPGQGLQFLFEYFSETQRNKGNFPGRFSGRQFSNSRSEMNVSTLELGDSALYLCASSAGQGLDEQYFGPGTRLTVT.

This clone has a single count. The chain is built from TRBV5-5 and TRBJ2-7, with D unclear. Germline V gene lookup returns CDR1 SGHKS and CDR2 YYEKEE (reference sequence). This CDR3 has 14 amino acids. With 4 bases removed from V and 1 base from J, the gap between germline ends came to 12 bases. The DNA of the CDR3 is TGTGCCAGCAGCCCGACGGCCCTATCCTACGAGCAGTACTTC. This sequence encodes CASSPTALSYEQYF.

Worth noting for this clone: The identical CDR3 is also encoded by other nucleotide sequences in the sample. This chain connects TRBV7-2 to TRBJ2-7, with no clear D. The germline gives CDR1 SGHTA, CDR2 FQGNSA. Trimming took off 3 bases at V and 2 bases at J, with 5 bases between the two ends. The CDR3 is 12 residues long. The CDR3 DNA follows: TGTGCCAGCAGCTTGCGGCCCTACGAGCAGTACTTC. Its protein product is CASSLRPYEQYF.

The rearrangement joins TRBV7-3 to TRBJ2-7, with D possibly called TRBD1 or TRBD2 (6 bases each). The germline gives CDR1 SGHTA, CDR2 FQGTGA. The CDR3 totals 13 residues. Trimming left V 5 bases short and J 8 bases short, with 16 bases between. The CDR3: CASSQLRGEQQYF. CDR3 coding DNA: TGTGCCAGCAGCCAGCTGAGGGGGGAGCAGCAGTACTTC.